This entry lists 26 T cell receptor beta chains sequenced from one sample in a study of Ad26.COV2.S vaccination and SARS-CoV-2 variants. The sample's treatment: around 19 received Ad26.COV2.S at low or high dose, single or two shots; about 5 received placebo; per-sample allocation not given. The samples date from day 63 after the first vaccine or placebo injection. Produced via immunoSEQ multiplex PCR; TCRdb's table is partial and in-frame only. The sample has under 550,000 clones; about 93% are singletons. The material sequenced was peripheral blood, taken in a trial of Ad26.COV2.S vaccine versus placebo. These receptors were obtained from a person aged 18-60 years who received the Ad26.COV2.S COVID-19 vaccine or a placebo.

For the CDR3, the DNA is TGTGCCAGCAGTTTGGGGACTATTTACGAGCAGTACTTC. Translated: CASSLGTIYEQYF. The rearrangement uses TRBV12-3 or TRBV12-4 and TRBJ2-7, with 7 bases fitting TRBD2. CDR3 size: 13 residues. The trim removed 3 bases at V and 4 bases at J, leaving 3 bases unmatched.

This clone was recorded once. The V and J genes are TRBV9 and TRBJ2-7; no clear D. This CDR3 has 18 amino acids. V shed 0 bases and J shed 4 bases, with 23 bases lying between them. CDR1 and CDR2 from the germline V gene are SGDLS and YYNGEE. The CDR3 region is CASSVGLGQPPLLYEQYF. CDR3 sequence (DNA): TGTGCCAGCAGCGTAGGGTTAGGCCAGCCACCCCTCCTGTACGAGCAGTACTTC.

The chain recombines TRBV6-1 with TRBJ2-4; D perhaps matches TRBD2 (6 bases). Trimming pared 2 bases from V and 1 base from J, leaving 12 bases between. Germline V gives CDR1 MNHNS, CDR2 SASEGT. This CDR3 comprises 16 residues. CDR3 in amino acids: CASSELGGKAKNIQYF. The CDR3 nucleotides read TGTGCCAGCAGTGAATTGGGCGGGAAGGCCAAAAACATTCAGTACTTC.

J is TRBJ1-2 and V is TRBV18; a weak D match, TRBD1 (6 bases). The germline V gene has CDR1 KGHSH and CDR2 LQKENI. V lost 6 bases and J 7 bases, leaving 21 bases between the germline ends. This CDR3 comprises 15 residues. The DNA for the CDR3 is TGTGCCAGCTCGCCGAGCCAACAGGGTTCGGGTGGCTACACCTTC. Its translation is CASSPSQQGSGGYTF. Combining the CDR3 with reference TRBV18 and TRBJ1-2 gives the whole variable domain NAGVMQNPRHLVRRRGQEARLRCSPMKGHSHVYWYRQLPEEGLKFMVYLQKENIIDESGMPKERFSAEFPKEGPSILRIQQVVRGDSAAYFCASSPSQQGSGGYTFGSGTRLTVV.

The chain joins TRBV6-5 to TRBJ2-2; tentatively, D is TRBD2 (5 bases). The CDR3 extends over 15 amino acids. V was trimmed by 5 bases and J by 2 bases, leaving 12 bases between them. The germline V gene has CDR1 MNHEY and CDR2 SVGAGI. The CDR3 sequence is CASSPSGLNTGELFF. For the CDR3, the DNA is TGTGCCAGCAGTCCCAGCGGCCTTAACACCGGGGAGCTGTTTTTT.

This rearrangement joins TRBV23-1 to TRBJ1-2; 9 bases align to TRBD1. TRBV23-1 is an open reading frame whose function is uncertain. CDR3 size: 15 residues. J was trimmed by 4 bases and V by 5 bases; bases with no gene match: 8. CDR3 sequence reads: CASSFSDRGSYGYTF. The CDR3 DNA reads TGCGCCAGCAGTTTTTCAGACAGGGGGAGCTATGGCTACACCTTC.

V is TRBV30 and J is TRBJ2-5, with 8 bases matching TRBD2. This CDR3 has 16 amino acids. Per germline, CDR1 GTSNPN and CDR2 SVGIG (reference sequence). The J segment lost 1 base and the V segment lost 3 bases, leaving 10 bases of the junction unmatched. The CDR3 coding sequence is TGTGCCTGGAGCTCCGGGACTAGGAGGGTCCAAGAGACCCAGTACTTC. Translation: CAWSSGTRRVQETQYF. Based on the CDR3 plus reference TRBV30 and TRBJ2-5, the full variable domain is SQTIHQWPATLVQPVGSPLSLECTVEGTSNPNLYWYRQAAGRGLQLLFYSVGIGQISSEVPQNLSASRPQDRQFILSSKKLLLSDSGFYLCAWSSGTRRVQETQYFGPGTRLLVL.

The chain combines TRBV3-1 (or the pseudogene TRBV3-2) with TRBJ2-1; no definite D call. The CDR3 is 13 residues long. Germline values: CDR1 LGHDT, CDR2 YNNKEL (reference sequence). V was pared by 0 bases and J by 9 bases, with 9 bases between. The CDR3 nucleotides read TGTGCCAGCAGCCAAGATGGCCCCAGTGAGCAGTTCTTC. It is translated as CASSQDGPSEQFF.

The sample holds a few counts of this clone. The same CDR3 is also encoded by other DNA sequences in this sample. The chain carries TRBV7-9 and TRBJ1-2; D call uncertain. Germline values: CDR1 SEHNR, CDR2 FQNEAQ (reference sequence). This CDR3 has 13 residues. Trimming pared 1 base from V and 1 base from J, leaving 4 bases between. The CDR3 is CASSLGGNYGYTF. For the CDR3, the DNA is TGTGCCAGCAGCTTAGGGGGTAACTATGGCTACACCTTC.

The chain links TRBV21-1 to TRBJ2-2; the D segment call TRBD2 is taken from the table without a DNA check. TRBV21-1 is recorded as a pseudogene. The CDR3 covers 19 residues. CDR3 sequence reads: CASSNNPPGTGRGTGELFF. In DNA, the CDR3 is TGTGCCAGCAGCAATAACCCCCCCGGAACAGGGAGGGGCACCGGGGAGCTGTTTTTT.

V gene TRBV7-9 combines with J gene TRBJ1-1; D is possibly TRBD1 (5 bases). The CDR3 covers 14 residues. Trimming pared 3 bases from V and 5 bases from J, leaving 13 bases between. Germline CDR1 SEHNR, CDR2 FQNEAQ (reference sequence). CDR3 in DNA: TGTGCCAGCAGCTTCCCCCAGGGTTGGACTGAAGCTTTCTTT. This gives the protein CASSFPQGWTEAFF.

The chain is built from TRBV15 and TRBJ1-6; 7 bases map to TRBD1. The CDR3 length is 16 residues. V lost 6 bases to trimming and J lost 3 bases; unmatched junction nucleotides: 8. CDR1 is LNHNV, CDR2 YYDKDF, per germline (reference sequence). CDR3 loop: CATSHGTANYNSPLHF. The CDR3 DNA sequence: TGTGCCACCAGTCATGGGACAGCAAACTATAATTCACCCCTCCACTTT.

This clone was seen once. The chain couples TRBV7-9 to TRBJ2-1; tentative D call: TRBD1 (6 bases). Germline assignment: CDR1 SEHNR and CDR2 FQNEAQ (reference sequence). Trimming stripped 6 bases from V and 4 bases from J, with 22 bases between. CDR3 size: 17 residues. The CDR3 DNA is TGTGCCAGCAGAACCCGTGAGACCGGACAGAAATACAATGAGCAGTTCTTC. Translated, it gives CASRTRETGQKYNEQFF.

This clone was found a few times. The chain couples TRBV4-1 to TRBJ1-1; no clear D. The germline V gene has CDR1 MGHRA and CDR2 YSYEKL. This CDR3 comprises 14 residues. V dropped 0 bases and J dropped 2 bases, with 7 bases sitting between them. The CDR3 loop reads CASSQEGSNTEAFF. The CDR3, as DNA: TGCGCCAGCAGCCAAGAAGGCAGCAACACTGAAGCTTTCTTT.

The rearrangement uses TRBV5-1 and TRBJ1-2; D gene ambiguous. The CDR3 contains 16 residues. Trimming took off 0 bases at V and 5 bases at J, with 17 bases between the two ends. The V gene's germline CDR1 is SGHRS and CDR2 YFSETQ. The CDR3 DNA reads as TGCGCCAGCAGCTTGGACCCGACGCCGGAGCCTTATGGCTACACCTTC. Translating gives CASSLDPTPEPYGYTF.

The V gene is TRBV6-2 or TRBV6-3, the J gene TRBJ2-7, with TRBD1 identical over 11 bases. Per the germline V gene, CDR1 is MNHEY and CDR2 is SVGEGT. J gave up 1 base and V 0 bases, and 5 bases lay outside the gene matches. The CDR3 is made up of 17 amino acids. The CDR3 region is CASSYSIGTGGSYEQYF. CDR3 coding DNA: TGTGCCAGCAGTTACTCGATTGGGACAGGGGGATCCTACGAGCAGTACTTC.

This clone showed up just a few times. The rearrangement uses TRBV5-4 and TRBJ2-2, with 10 bases identical to TRBD2. Germline V gives CDR1 SGHNT, CDR2 YYREEE (reference sequence). Losses at the gene ends were 0 bases for V and 5 bases for J; bases not matched to a gene: 7. This CDR3 spans 17 amino acids. The CDR3 DNA reads as TGTGCCAGCAGCTTGGGGCTAGCGGGAGAACCAACCGGGGAGCTGTTTTTT. This translates into CASSLGLAGEPTGELFF.

The chain has TRBV19 and TRBJ2-3; the match to TRBD1 covers 8 bases. The trim removed 4 bases at V and 0 bases at J, leaving 6 bases unmatched. This CDR3 spans 16 amino acids. CDR1 is LNHDA and CDR2 is SQIVND in the germline V gene (reference sequence). The DNA for the CDR3 is TGTGCCAGTAGTACGACAGGGGTTACTAGCACAGATACGCAGTATTTT. This encodes CASSTTGVTSTDTQYF.

The genes are TRBV7-6 and TRBJ2-7; D ambiguous. Trimming took 6 bases from V and 4 from J, leaving 10 bases between them. This CDR3 is 12 amino acids long. Per germline, CDR1 SGHVS and CDR2 FNYEAQ. The CDR3 bases are TGTGCCAGCAGTTTATCGCCGTACGAGCAGTACTTC. It translates to CASSLSPYEQYF.

The chain employs TRBV6-5 and TRBJ1-2; unclear D gene. The CDR3 is made up of 15 amino acids. V dropped 0 bases and J dropped 1 base, with 9 bases sitting between them. The germline CDR1 and CDR2 sequences are MNHEY and SVGAGI. The DNA for the CDR3 is TGTGCCAGCAGTTACTCGATCGGCGATAACTATGGCTACACCTTC. Translated: CASSYSIGDNYGYTF.

The chain links TRBV30 to TRBJ1-2; D may be TRBD1 (5 bases). V was clipped by 2 bases and J by 6 bases, with 10 bases between them. CDR3 length equals 12 residues. The germline CDR1 and CDR2 sequences are GTSNPN and SVGIG (reference sequence). The CDR3 is CAWSPGFDGYTF. The DNA for the CDR3 is TGTGCCTGGAGTCCAGGGTTCGATGGCTACACCTTC.

The chain employs TRBV18 and TRBJ1-5; 9 bases align to TRBD1. V was pared by 5 bases and J by 1 base, with 3 bases of the junction left unmatched. This CDR3 is 15 amino acids long. Germline assignment: CDR1 KGHSH and CDR2 LQKENI. The CDR3 reads CASSAGTGSNQPQHF. The CDR3 bases are TGTGCCAGCTCAGCCGGGACAGGGAGCAATCAGCCCCAGCATTTT.

The chain carries TRBV9 and TRBJ2-1; the match to TRBD1 covers 9 bases. The CDR3 length is 15 residues. The V segment lost 2 bases and the J segment 6 bases; nucleotides outside the gene matches: 6. Germline assignment: CDR1 SGDLS and CDR2 YYNGEE. The CDR3 here is CASSVGQGRFNEQFF. The CDR3 DNA sequence: TGTGCCAGCAGCGTGGGACAGGGTAGGTTCAATGAGCAGTTCTTC.

V and J are TRBV30 and TRBJ1-5; 8 nucleotides line up with TRBD1. The CDR3 is 17 amino acids. The junction had 12 bases not matched to a gene; V was cut back by 5 bases and J by 0 bases. Germline CDR1 is GTSNPN and CDR2 is SVGIG (reference sequence). CDR3 bases: TGTGCCTGGCACAGGGACAGGCCAAAGGATAGCAATCAGCCCCAGCATTTT. This gives the protein CAWHRDRPKDSNQPQHF. Supplemented by reference TRBV30 and TRBJ1-5, the full variable domain reads SQTIHQWPATLVQPVGSPLSLECTVEGTSNPNLYWYRQAAGRGLQLLFYSVGIGQISSEVPQNLSASRPQDRQFILSSKKLLLSDSGFYLCAWHRDRPKDSNQPQHFGDGTRLSIL.

The chain is built from TRBV7-8 and TRBJ1-6, with 7 bases matching TRBD1. Per the germline V gene, CDR1 is SGHVS and CDR2 is FQNEAQ. V shed 2 bases, J shed 7 bases, and the junction held 5 bases outside the gene matches. This CDR3 comprises 15 residues. This CDR3 reads CASSLSGGGNSPLHF. In nucleotides, the CDR3 is TGTGCCAGCAGCTTATCAGGGGGTGGGAATTCACCCCTCCACTTT.

This chain uses TRBV27 with TRBJ2-7; D may be TRBD2 (6 bases). This CDR3 has 15 residues. The germline V gene encodes CDR1 MNHEY and CDR2 SMNVEV (reference sequence). V was pared by 2 bases and J by 1 base, with 12 bases between. The CDR3 DNA is TGTGCCAGCAGTTTAGCGGGGACGGAGTCCTACGAGCAGTACTTC. Translating it yields CASSLAGTESYEQYF.